This is a list of T cell receptor beta chains from one sample in a study of blood T cell repertoires in COVID-19. The data were produced by immunoSEQ multiplex PCR, yet TCRdb's version contains in-frame clones alone and is incomplete. The sample has over 150,000 clones; roughly 87% are singletons. The sequenced material came from peripheral blood. The receptor set was obtained from a woman aged 60-70 years who had recovered from COVID-19. Each CDR3 is given with its conserved first and last residue. A D gene is named only where the DNA matches it firmly. Not all rows give a size; the values are once, few, many and, for expanded clones, a class.

clone_size	v_call	d_call	j_call	cdr3_aa	cdr3_nt
once	TRBV3-1/TRBV3-2	TRBD2	TRBJ2-7	CASSRAGGDYEQYF	TGTGCCAGCAGCCGAGCGGGGGGAGACTACGAGCAGTACTTC
NA	TRBV5-1	NA	TRBJ1-2	CASSLATGTNYGYTF	TGCGCCAGCAGCTTGGCCACAGGAACTAACTATGGCTACACCTTC
NA	TRBV21-1	NA	TRBJ1-1	CASSETSLRGGSTEAFF	TGTGCCAGCAGCGAAACTTCCCTGCGAGGGGGTTCGACTGAAGCTTTCTTT
NA	TRBV14	NA	TRBJ2-2	CASSQAQTGELFF	TGTGCCAGCAGCCAAGCGCAGACCGGGGAGCTGTTTTTT
NA	TRBV4-1	NA	TRBJ2-1	CASSLNAGGSSYNEQFF	TGCGCCAGCAGCCTGAACGCGGGCGGAAGCTCCTACAATGAGCAGTTCTTC
NA	TRBV28	NA	TRBJ1-6	CASSLNYPPPLHF	TGTGCCAGCAGTTTAAACTACCCTCCACCCCTCCACTTT
NA	TRBV20-1	NA	TRBJ1-2	CSAARDGGYTF	TGCAGTGCCGCGCGGGATGGGGGCTACACCTTC
NA	TRBV5-4	TRBD1	TRBJ2-3	CASSSRDRAASTDTQYF	TGTGCCAGCAGCTCCAGGGACAGGGCCGCTAGCACAGATACGCAGTATTTT
NA	TRBV4-2	NA	TRBJ2-2	CASSQDIPSLITGELFF	TGTGCCAGCAGCCAAGATATCCCTAGTTTGATCACCGGGGAGCTGTTTTTT
few	TRBV3-1/TRBV3-2	NA	TRBJ1-1	CASSPWGRVQNEAFF	TGTGCCAGCAGCCCCTGGGGCAGGGTACAGAATGAAGCTTTCTTT
few	TRBV28	TRBD2	TRBJ2-7	CASSLTPALAGEQYF	TGTGCCAGCAGTTTAACCCCCGCTCTAGCGGGCGAGCAGTACTTC
NA	TRBV14	NA	TRBJ1-5	CASNPSGPMHF	TGTGCCAGCAACCCAAGCGGACCTATGCATTTT
NA	TRBV24-1	TRBD1	TRBJ1-2	CATSDRLGQGGGYTF	TGTGCCACCAGTGACCGACTCGGACAGGGAGGTGGCTACACCTTC
NA	TRBV4-1	TRBD2	TRBJ2-5	CASSQDPPLSGGPQETQYF	TGCGCCAGCAGCCAGGATCCACCCTTGAGCGGGGGTCCTCAAGAGACCCAGTACTTC
NA	TRBV19	NA	TRBJ1-1	CASRIPGGNTEAFF	TGTGCCAGTAGGATACCCGGGGGGAACACTGAAGCTTTCTTT
NA	TRBV2	NA	TRBJ2-1	CASQTGGPRTYNEQFF	TGTGCCAGCCAGACCGGGGGGCCTAGAACCTACAATGAGCAGTTCTTC
NA	TRBV6-5	NA	TRBJ1-6	CASSYSEAYNSPLHF	TGTGCCAGCAGTTACTCAGAAGCTTATAATTCACCCCTCCACTTT
NA	TRBV24-1	TRBD1	TRBJ2-5	CATSGPGQRTETQYF	TGTGCCACCAGTGGACCGGGACAGCGCACGGAGACCCAGTACTTC
NA	TRBV19	TRBD2	TRBJ2-1	CASKGIASGGSILGEQFF	TGTGCCAGTAAAGGAATCGCTAGCGGGGGGTCTATTTTGGGTGAGCAGTTCTTC
NA	TRBV5-4	TRBD2	TRBJ2-3	CASSARLAATDTQYF	TGTGCCAGCAGCGCCCGACTAGCGGCCACAGATACGCAGTATTTT
NA	TRBV5-1	TRBD1	TRBJ1-1	CASSSGQGAVDTEAFF	TGCGCCAGCAGCTCGGGACAGGGGGCGGTGGACACTGAAGCTTTCTTT